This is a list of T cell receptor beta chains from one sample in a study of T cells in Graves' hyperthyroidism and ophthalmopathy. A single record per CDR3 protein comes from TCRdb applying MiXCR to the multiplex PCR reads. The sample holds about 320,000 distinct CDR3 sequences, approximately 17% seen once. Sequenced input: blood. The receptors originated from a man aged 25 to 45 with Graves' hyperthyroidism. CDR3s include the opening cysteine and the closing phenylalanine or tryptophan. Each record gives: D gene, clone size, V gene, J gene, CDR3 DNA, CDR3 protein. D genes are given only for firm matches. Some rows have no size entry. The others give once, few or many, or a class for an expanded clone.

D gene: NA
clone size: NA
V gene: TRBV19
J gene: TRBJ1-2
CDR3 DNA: TGTGCCAGTAGTCCCGACGGGACGGCCCGGGGGGGCTACACCTTC
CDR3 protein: CASSPDGTARGGYTF

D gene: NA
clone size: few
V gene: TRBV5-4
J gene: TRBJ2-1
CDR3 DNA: TGTGCCAGCAGCGCCTCCGGGACTCCCGCGGATGAGCAGTTCTTC
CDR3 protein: CASSASGTPADEQFF

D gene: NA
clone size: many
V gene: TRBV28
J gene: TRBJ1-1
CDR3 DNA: TGTGCCAGCAGGAGTACCACTGAAGCTTTCTTT
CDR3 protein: CASRSTTEAFF

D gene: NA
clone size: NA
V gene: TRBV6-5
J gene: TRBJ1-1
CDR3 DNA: TGTGCCAGCAGTTACCAAGACAGGAATGTGGCTTTCTTT
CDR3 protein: CASSYQDRNVAFF

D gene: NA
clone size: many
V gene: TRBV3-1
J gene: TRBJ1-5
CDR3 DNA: TGTGCCAGCAGCTCCAGGGGCGGCGATCAGCCCCAGCATTTT
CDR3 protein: CASSSRGGDQPQHF

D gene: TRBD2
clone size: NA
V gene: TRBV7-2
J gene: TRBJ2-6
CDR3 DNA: TGTGCCAGCAGTCGCAGCGGGAGTAACTCTGGGGCCAACGTCCTGACTTTC
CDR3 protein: CASSRSGSNSGANVLTF

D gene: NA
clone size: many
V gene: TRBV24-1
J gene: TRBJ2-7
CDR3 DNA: TGTGCCACCAGTGATTCTAGCCCTCCCAGCTACGAGCAGTACTTC
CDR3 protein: CATSDSSPPSYEQYF

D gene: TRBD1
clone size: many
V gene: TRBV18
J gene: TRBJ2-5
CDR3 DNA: TGTGCCAGCTCCGTCGGACAGGTCCAAGAGACCCAGTACTTC
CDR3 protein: CASSVGQVQETQYF

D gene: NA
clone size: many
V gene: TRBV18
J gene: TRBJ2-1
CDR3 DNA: TGTGCCAGCTCACAGACCGGGGGTGAGCAGTTCTTC
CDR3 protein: CASSQTGGEQFF

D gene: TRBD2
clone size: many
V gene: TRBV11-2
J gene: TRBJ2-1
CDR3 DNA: TGTGCCAGCAACCCGACTAGCGGGAGGCCGACCTACAATGAGCAGTTCTTC
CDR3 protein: CASNPTSGRPTYNEQFF

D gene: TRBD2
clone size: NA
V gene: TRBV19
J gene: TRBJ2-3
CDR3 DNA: TGTGCCACATCAAGGGGACTAGCAGCTAGCACAGATACGCAGTATTTT
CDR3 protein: CATSRGLAASTDTQYF

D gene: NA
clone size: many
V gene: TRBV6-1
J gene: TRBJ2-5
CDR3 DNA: TGTGCCAGCAGTGTCGAGAGGACGGGCCAAGAGACCCAGTACTTC
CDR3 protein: CASSVERTGQETQYF

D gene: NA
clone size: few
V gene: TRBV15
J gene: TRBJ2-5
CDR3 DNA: TGTGCCACCAGCAGAGATTTGGGCCGAGGTGGGGGGACCCAGTACTTC
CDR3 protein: CATSRDLGRGGGTQYF

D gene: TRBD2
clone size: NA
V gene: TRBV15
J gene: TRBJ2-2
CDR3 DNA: TGTGCCACCCTCGATTTCGGGGCGGGAGGGTGGAACACCGGGGAGCTGTTTTTT
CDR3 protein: CATLDFGAGGWNTGELFF

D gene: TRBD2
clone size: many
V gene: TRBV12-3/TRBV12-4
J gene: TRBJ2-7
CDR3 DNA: TGTGCCAGCAGCTTCGGACTAGAAGACGAGCAGTACTTC
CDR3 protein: CASSFGLEDEQYF

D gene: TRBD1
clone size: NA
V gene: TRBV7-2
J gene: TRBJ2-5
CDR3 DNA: TGTGCCAGCAGCTCCGCTCCGGGACAGGGAGGGACCCAGTACTTC
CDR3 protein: CASSSAPGQGGTQYF

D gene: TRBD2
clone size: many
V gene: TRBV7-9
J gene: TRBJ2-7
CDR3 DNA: TGTGCCAGCAGCTCCCCGAATAGCGGGGCTTACGAGCAGTACTTC
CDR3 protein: CASSSPNSGAYEQYF

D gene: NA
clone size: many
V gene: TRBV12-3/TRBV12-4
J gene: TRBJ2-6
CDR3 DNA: TGTGCCAGCACCTACCGGGTCGGGGGTTACTCTGGGGCCAACGTCCTGACTTTC
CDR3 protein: CASTYRVGGYSGANVLTF

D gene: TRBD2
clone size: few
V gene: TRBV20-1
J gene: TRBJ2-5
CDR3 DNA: TGCAGTGCTAAAAGACTAGCGGGGCAAGAGACCCAGTACTTC
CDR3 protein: CSAKRLAGQETQYF

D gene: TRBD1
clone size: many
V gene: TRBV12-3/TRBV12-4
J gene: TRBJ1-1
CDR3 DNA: TGTGCCAGCACTTACACAGGGGGCTTAGGGAACACTGAAGCTTTCTTT
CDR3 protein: CASTYTGGLGNTEAFF

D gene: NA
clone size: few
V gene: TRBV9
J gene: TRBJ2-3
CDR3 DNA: TGTGCCAGCAGCGTCACGCTGGTATCTAGCACAGATACGCAGTATTTT
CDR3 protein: CASSVTLVSSTDTQYF

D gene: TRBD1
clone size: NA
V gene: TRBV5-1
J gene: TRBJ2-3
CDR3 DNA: TGCGCCAGCAGCCCGAATCTACAGGGGACGCAGTATTTT
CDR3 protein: CASSPNLQGTQYF

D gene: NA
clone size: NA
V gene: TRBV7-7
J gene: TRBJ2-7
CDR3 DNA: TGTGCTAGCAGTCCCATCGCTTCATTTTGGCTTACACCTTCCTGCGAGCAGTACTTC
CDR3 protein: CASSPIASFWLTPSCEQYF

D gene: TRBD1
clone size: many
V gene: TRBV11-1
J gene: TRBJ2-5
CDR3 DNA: TGTGCCAGCAGCCGGGACAGGGGGTCCCAAGAGACCCAGTACTTC
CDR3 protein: CASSRDRGSQETQYF

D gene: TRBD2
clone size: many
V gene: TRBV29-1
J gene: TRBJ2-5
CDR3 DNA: TGCAGCGCCGATCTAGCGGGAGGGCCGGAGACCCAGTACTTC
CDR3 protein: CSADLAGGPETQYF

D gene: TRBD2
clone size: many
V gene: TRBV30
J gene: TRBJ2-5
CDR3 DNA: TGTGCCTCTACAGCGGGAGGAGAGACCCAGTACTTC
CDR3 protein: CASTAGGETQYF